One and the same sample provided the 18 T cell receptor beta chains below, sequenced in a study of metastatic and nonmetastatic thyroid tumors. TCRdb re-called clones from the PCR reads using MiXCR. The sample lists over 9,000 clones, less than 30% occurring once. Each patient went into thyroid surgery without having received any treatment. Sequenced sample: tumor tissue. Receptors were obtained from a female donor with papillary thyroid cancer or a benign thyroid nodule (not recorded which). Some clones in this sample may be carry-over from other donors' samples.

J is TRBJ2-1 and V is TRBV20-1, with TRBD2 matching 9 bases. CDR1 and CDR2 (germline): DFQATT, SNEGSKA (reference sequence). This CDR3 region has 18 residues. After removal of 3 bases from V and 0 bases from J, the junction contained 12 bases not matched to a gene. As DNA, the CDR3 is TGCAGTGCTAGGCAAAGGACTAGCGCCCTAAGCTCCTACAATGAGCAGTTCTTC. It encodes CSARQRTSALSSYNEQFF.

With regard to this clone: This specimen includes other DNA sequences encoding the same CDR3. This rearrangement joins TRBV6-1 to TRBJ1-6; D unresolved. With 6 bases removed from V and 2 bases from J, the gap between germline ends came to 8 bases. CDR3 length: 14 amino acids. Germline CDR1 MNHNS, CDR2 SASEGT. CDR3 residues: CASSAGPYNSPLHF. CDR3 in DNA: TGTGCCAGCAGCGCAGGACCCTATAATTCACCCCTCCACTTT.

This clone was detected a few times. The chain uses TRBV12-3 or TRBV12-4 and TRBJ1-5; no definite D call. The CDR3 is 16 residues long. V was cut by 6 bases and J by 0 bases, with 15 bases left in between. CDR3 loop: CASRDEKFDSNQPQHF. In DNA form, the CDR3 reads TGTGCCAGCAGGGATGAAAAATTCGATAGCAATCAGCCCCAGCATTTT.

This clone was counted between two and nine times. J is TRBJ1-1 and V is TRBV5-1; D perhaps matches TRBD1 (6 bases). Trimming took 5 bases from V and 4 from J, leaving 18 bases between them. The V gene's germline CDR1 is SGHRS and CDR2 YFSETQ. The CDR3 totals 15 residues. The CDR3 spells CASRQSLQGFTEAFF. CDR3 sequence (DNA): TGCGCCAGCAGGCAAAGCCTTCAGGGGTTCACTGAAGCTTTCTTT.

Only a few counts were recorded for this clone. This rearrangement joins TRBV12-5 to TRBJ1-2, with D maybe TRBD1 (5 bases). The CDR3 has 16 amino acids. V was shortened by 1 base and J by 2 bases, with 14 bases between the two germline ends. CDR1 LGHNT and CDR2 FRNRAP come from the germline V gene. CDR3 DNA: TGTGCTAGTGGTTTGGATCTGGGGCTTCCAAACTATGGCTACACCTTC. Its protein product is CASGLDLGLPNYGYTF.

The chain joins TRBV30 to TRBJ1-2; perhaps TRBD1 as D (6 bases). Per the germline V gene, CDR1 is GTSNPN and CDR2 is SVGIG (reference sequence). Trimming removed 5 bases from V and 5 bases from J, with 12 bases in between. CDR3 length: 12 amino acids. CDR3: CAWGLTGYGYTF. In nucleotides, the CDR3 is TGTGCCTGGGGTCTGACAGGATATGGCTACACCTTC.

This clone appeared a few times. The chain joins TRBV6-1 to TRBJ2-7; maybe TRBD1 (6 bases). The germline V gene encodes CDR1 MNHNS and CDR2 SASEGT. The CDR3 covers 14 residues. Deletions cut 6 bases from V and 0 bases from J, with 12 bases between. This CDR3 is CASRQGALSYEQYF. CDR3 in DNA: TGTGCCAGCAGACAGGGTGCCCTCTCCTACGAGCAGTACTTC.

The chain carries TRBV28 and TRBJ1-2, with D perhaps TRBD1 (6 bases). The CDR3 sequence is 13 residues long. Trimming cost V 2 bases and J 4 bases, with 8 bases left between them. Looked up from germline, CDR1 is MDHEN and CDR2 is SYDVKM. CDR3 sequence reads: CASSLGGAYGYTF. As DNA, the CDR3 is TGTGCCAGCAGTTTAGGGGGGGCCTATGGCTACACCTTC.

The gene calls are TRBV11-2 and TRBJ2-5, with 8 nucleotides matching TRBD1. The V gene end was trimmed by 3 bases and the J gene end by 4 bases; junction bases not matched to a gene: 10. CDR1 and CDR2 (germline): SGHAT, FQNNGV. The CDR3 totals 16 residues. For the CDR3, the DNA is TGTGCCAGCAGCTTCCAGGGGGCGCGGGGTAGAGAGACCCAGTACTTC. Translated, it gives CASSFQGARGRETQYF.

This clone is labeled as medium-sized. V and J are TRBV30 and TRBJ2-7; 10 bases are a match to TRBD1. The CDR3 contains 13 residues. Trimming took 7 bases from V and 5 from J; bases not matched to a gene: 8. Looked up from germline, CDR1 is GTSNPN and CDR2 is SVGIG (reference sequence). CDR3: CASDRGLSNEQYF. The DNA for the CDR3 is TGTGCCTCCGACAGGGGGCTAAGTAACGAGCAGTACTTC.

Note on this clone: The junction differs from germline at one of its ends, possibly a read error. This chain links TRBV7-2 with TRBJ2-2, with D maybe TRBD2 (5 bases). Germline V gives CDR1 SGHTA, CDR2 FQGNSA. The CDR3 totals 15 residues. The CDR3 reads CASSSRRVDTGELVF. In DNA form, the CDR3 reads TGTGCCAGCAGCTCCCGTAGAGTAGACACCGGGGAGCTGGTTTTT.

The gene calls are TRBV5-4 and TRBJ1-5; perhaps TRBD1 as D (5 bases). This CDR3 spans 17 amino acids. CDR1 is SGHNT and CDR2 is YYREEE in the germline V gene (reference sequence). V was cut by 0 bases and J by 0 bases, with 13 bases left in between. The CDR3 sequence is CASSLDRLPRSNQPQHF. The CDR3 DNA reads as TGTGCCAGCAGCTTGGACAGGTTGCCCCGTAGCAATCAGCCCCAGCATTTT.

The chain combines TRBV9 with TRBJ2-5; TRBD2 is a possible D gene (6 bases). V was trimmed by 4 bases and J by 5 bases, leaving 21 bases between them. This CDR3 has 16 amino acids. CDR1 is SGDLS and CDR2 is YYNGEE in the germline V gene. CDR3: CASSPGTSHGGETQYF. For the CDR3, the DNA is TGTGCCAGCAGCCCTGGGACTTCCCATGGCGGGGAGACCCAGTACTTC.

The chain recombines TRBV19 with TRBJ1-5; a possible D gene is TRBD1 (5 bases). V was clipped by 7 bases and J by 6 bases, with 13 bases between them. Germline CDR1 reads LNHDA; CDR2 reads SQIVND (reference sequence). CDR3 length: 13 amino acids. The chain's CDR3 is CASNSGVRQPQHF. The CDR3 DNA reads as TGTGCCAGTAATTCGGGGGTTCGTCAGCCCCAGCATTTT.

The V call is TRBV20-1, the J call TRBJ2-1; 9 bases line up with TRBD1. Germline V lookup: CDR1 DFQATT, CDR2 SNEGSKA (reference sequence). CDR3 length equals 14 residues. After removal of 2 bases from V and 8 bases from J, the junction contained 7 bases not matched to a gene. CDR3 DNA: TGCAGTGCTAGACCGGGACAGGGAGTGGATGAGCAGTTCTTC. Its protein product is CSARPGQGVDEQFF.

The chain recombines TRBV7-9 with TRBJ1-5; TRBD1 might be the D (5 bases). V lost 5 bases, J lost 7 bases, and 15 bases lay in between. The length of the CDR3 is 14 residues. CDR1 is SEHNR, CDR2 FQNEAQ, per germline (reference sequence). CDR3 residues: CASSPLGGGQPQHF. In nucleotides, the CDR3 is TGTGCCAGCAGCCCCCTCGGGGGGGGACAGCCCCAGCATTTT. The variable domain in full, completed from reference TRBV7-9 and TRBJ1-5, reads DTGVSQNPRHKITKRGQNVTFRCDPISEHNRLYWYRQTLGQGPEFLTYFQNEAQLEKSRLLSDRFSAERPKGSFSTLEIQRTEQGDSAMYLCASSPLGGGQPQHFGDGTRLSIL.

This clone was counted a few times. Here the CDR3 DNA reads TGTGCCAGCAAATTAGGGACAGGCGGTCCCTACGAGCAGTACTTC. Amino acids: CASKLGTGGPYEQYF. This rearrangement joins TRBV6-1 to TRBJ2-7, with 8 bases that match TRBD1. Germline V gene data show CDR1 as MNHNS and CDR2 as SASEGT. The CDR3 is 15 amino acids. V shed 7 bases and J 2 bases; nucleotides not matched to a gene: 10.

The sample holds many counts of this clone. The V gene is TRBV20-1, the J gene TRBJ2-1; maybe TRBD2 (6 bases). The germline gives CDR1 DFQATT, CDR2 SNEGSKA (reference sequence). This CDR3 comprises 14 residues. V dropped 3 bases and J dropped 4 bases, with 13 bases sitting between them. The CDR3 DNA follows: TGCAGTGCTAGTCCTGGCGGGGTATACAATGAGCAGTTCTTC. Translating gives CSASPGGVYNEQFF.